These 5 T cell receptor beta chains originate from one sample sequenced in a study of shared clonotypes between healthy human individuals. The table came from immunoSEQ multiplex PCR; TCRdb's copy has only in-frame clones and leaves some out. Here the sample spans around 2,000,000 clones, 85% to 95% being singletons. The sequencing sample was made of naive CD4+ T cells sorted from blood. Noted subset: CD45RA+ positively selected. Every receptor here comes from a young man in good health.

Concerning this clone: The identical CDR3 is also encoded by other nucleotide sequences in the sample. The chain has TRBV18 and TRBJ2-7; TRBD2 matches at 11 bases. Germline CDR1 and CDR2: KGHSH and LQKENI. The CDR3 extends over 15 amino acids. The V and J ends lost 2 bases and 4 bases, in that order; junction bases with no gene match: 4. The CDR3 loop is CASSPGTSGGYEQYF. The CDR3 DNA sequence: TGTGCCAGCTCACCAGGGACTAGCGGAGGTTACGAGCAGTACTTC.

Regarding this clone: At the DNA level, this CDR3 is encoded by other sequences in the same sample as well. The V call is TRBV20-1, the J call TRBJ1-1; perhaps TRBD1 as D (6 bases). The CDR3 extends over 11 amino acids. Germline loops: CDR1 DFQATT, CDR2 SNEGSKA (reference sequence). With 8 bases removed from V and 2 bases from J, the gap between germline ends came to 9 bases. The CDR3 region has the DNA TGCAGTCACAGGGTTAACACTGAAGCTTTCTTT. It specifies CSHRVNTEAFF.

Comment on this clone: A junction end diverges from the germline sequence, so it may reflect a read error. The gene calls are TRBV7-7 and TRBJ2-5; D is ambiguous. CDR1 is SSHAT, CDR2 FNYEAQ, per germline (reference sequence). The CDR3 loop spans 15 amino acids. CDR3 amino acids: CASSPTSGVQETQYF. For the CDR3, the DNA is TGTGCTAGCAGCCCCACATCAGGAGTCCAAGAGACCCAGTACTTC.

The chain employs TRBV5-4 and TRBJ2-7, with 11 positions matching TRBD2. V gave up 1 base and J gave up 5 bases; unmatched junction bases: 5. Germline V lookup: CDR1 SGHNT, CDR2 YYREEE (reference sequence). The CDR3 has 15 amino acids. The DNA for the CDR3 is TGTGCCAGCAGCTTGACTAGCGGGAGTCACGACGAGCAGTACTTC. Its protein product is CASSLTSGSHDEQYF.

CDR3 residues: CASSWTGTNGYTF. In nucleotides, the CDR3 is TGTGCCAGCAGCTGGACAGGTACCAATGGCTACACCTTC. The chain recombines TRBV5-6 with TRBJ1-2, with 7 bases that match TRBD1. The V and J ends lost 3 bases and 6 bases, in that order; junction bases with no gene match: 5. CDR3 size: 13 residues. CDR1 and CDR2 from the germline V gene are SGHDT and YYEEEE. Full variable domain (outside the CDR3, taken from reference TRBV5-6 and TRBJ1-2): DAGVTQSPTHLIKTRGQQVTLRCSPKSGHDTVSWYQQALGQGPQFIFQYYEEEERQRGNFPDRFSGHQFPNYSSELNVNALLLGDSALYLCASSWTGTNGYTFGSGTRLTVV.